The 16 T cell receptor beta chains given below trace back to one sample, sequenced in a study of CD8 T cells in ankylosing spondylitis. TCRdb recomputed calls from the 5' RACE reads with MiXCR, one row per CDR3 protein. In the table there are 200,000 or so distinct CDR3 sequences, 15% to 20% of which are singletons. What was sequenced was blood, either unsorted or a sorted T cell fraction (not recorded which). These receptors were obtained from a male donor aged 10-30 years with ankylosing spondylitis or in good health (not recorded which).

Many counts were recorded for this clonotype. V gene TRBV24-1 combines with J gene TRBJ2-3, with 10 bases aligning to TRBD2. CDR3 length: 13 residues. Germline CDR1 KGHDR, CDR2 SFDVKD. The V and J ends lost 9 bases and 1 base, in that order; junction bases with no gene match: 0. CDR3 protein: CATGTSGTDTQYF. In DNA, the CDR3 is TGTGCCACCGGGACTAGCGGCACAGATACGCAGTATTTT.

The rearrangement uses TRBV6-5 and TRBJ1-2, with 8 bases identical to TRBD1. The CDR3 extends over 13 amino acids. Germline assignment: CDR1 MNHEY and CDR2 SVGAGI. Losses at the gene ends were 10 bases for V and 8 bases for J; bases not matched to a gene: 12. CDR3 sequence reads: CATQTGEYGGYTF. Written as DNA, the CDR3 is TGTGCCACCCAGACAGGGGAGTATGGAGGCTACACCTTC.

In this sample, this clonotype turned up many times. The chain links TRBV20-1 to TRBJ1-4; D uncertain. Germline V CDR1 and CDR2: DFQATT, SNEGSKA (reference sequence). Trimming cost V 2 bases and J 0 bases, with 4 bases left between them. The CDR3 contains 13 residues. The chain's CDR3 is CSARPATNEKLFF. As DNA, the CDR3 is TGCAGTGCTAGACCTGCAACTAATGAAAAACTGTTTTTT.

The table lists this clonotype with many counts. CDR3 region: CASGPGGTAKNIQYF. CDR3 in DNA: TGCGCCAGCGGGCCGGGGGGGACCGCCAAAAACATTCAGTACTTC. The chain is built from TRBV5-1 and TRBJ2-4; TRBD2 aligns across 8 bases. Germline V CDR1 and CDR2: SGHRS, YFSETQ. The trim removed 7 bases at V and 1 base at J, leaving 7 bases unmatched. The CDR3 sequence is 15 residues long.

This clonotype was seen repeatedly, ten times or more. V is TRBV25-1 and J is TRBJ2-2, with TRBD1 matching over 9 bases. The V gene end was trimmed by 2 bases and the J gene end by 3 bases; junction bases not matched to a gene: 7. Germline CDR1 and CDR2: MGHDK and SYGVNS. CDR3 length: 17 residues. The CDR3 here is CASSEAGQGIHTGELFF. In nucleotides, the CDR3 is TGTGCCAGCAGTGAAGCGGGACAGGGCATACACACCGGGGAGCTGTTTTTT.

This clonotype was seen ten or more times. This chain connects TRBV6-6 to TRBJ1-1; no clear D. Germline V gene lookup returns CDR1 MNHNY and CDR2 SVGAGI (reference sequence). There are 10 residues in the CDR3. V shed 9 bases and J shed 6 bases, with 8 bases lying between them. The CDR3 nucleotides are TGTGCCAGTGCTAATGCTGAAGCTTTCTTT. Amino acid sequence: CASANAEAFF.

At least ten counts were recorded for this clonotype. The J gene is TRBJ1-2, the V gene TRBV10-3, with 8 nucleotides matching TRBD1. With 6 bases clipped from V and 2 bases from J, the junction kept 8 bases outside the gene matches. The CDR3 runs to 15 residues. Per germline, CDR1 ENHRY and CDR2 SYGVKD. The CDR3 region has the DNA TGTGCCATCAGGGCGACAGGGGCGGTCAACTATGGCTACACCTTC. Protein sequence: CAIRATGAVNYGYTF.

At least ten counts were recorded for this clonotype. The chain uses TRBV29-1 and TRBJ2-7; 9 nucleotides agree with TRBD1. The CDR3 consists of 14 residues. Germline-derived CDR1 and CDR2 are SQVTM and ANQGSEA. Trimming cost V 6 bases and J 0 bases; bases outside gene matches: 6. The CDR3 region has the DNA TGCAGCGTCGCCGACAGGGGGGTCTCCTACGAGCAGTACTTC. It encodes CSVADRGVSYEQYF.

Ten or more counts support this clonotype. The V and J genes are TRBV5-6 and TRBJ1-4; D is uncertain. The V end was cut by 1 base, the J end by 6 bases, with 13 bases between. CDR1 and CDR2 (germline): SGHDT, YYEEEE. This CDR3 spans 15 amino acids. DNA for the CDR3: TGTGCCAGCAGCTTGAGGCATCTAGCCTATGAAAAACTGTTTTTT. Encoded protein: CASSLRHLAYEKLFF.

This clonotype was seen a few times. This rearrangement joins TRBV12-3 or TRBV12-4 to TRBJ2-2, with TRBD2 matching 10 bases. The CDR3 has 16 residues. J lost 2 bases, V lost 6 bases, and 6 bases had no gene match. In DNA, the CDR3 is TGTGCCAGCAGAGTAGCGGGAGGCGGAAACACCGGGGAGCTGTTTTTT. The encoded protein is CASRVAGGGNTGELFF.

This clonotype was seen at least ten times. The chain combines TRBV12-3 or TRBV12-4 with TRBJ2-6, with 7 bases aligning to TRBD1. After removal of 6 bases from V and 11 bases from J, the junction contained 7 bases not matched to a gene. CDR3 length: 13 amino acids. The CDR3 is CASSSTGFHVLTF. CDR3 DNA: TGTGCCAGCAGCTCGACAGGGTTCCACGTCCTGACTTTC.

This clonotype was recorded at least ten times. The V gene is TRBV20-1, the J gene TRBJ2-7, with D possibly matching TRBD1 (6 bases). V lost 1 base, J lost 4 bases, and 14 bases lay in between. This CDR3 comprises 14 residues. The germline V gene encodes CDR1 DFQATT and CDR2 SNEGSKA (reference sequence). CDR3 sequence reads: CSARGRQVPYEQYF. The CDR3, as DNA: TGCAGTGCTAGAGGCCGACAGGTCCCATACGAGCAGTACTTC.

There are many counts of this clonotype. The chain employs TRBV29-1 and TRBJ2-3, with TRBD1 as a possible D gene (5 bases). Germline V gene lookup returns CDR1 SQVTM and CDR2 ANQGSEA. The V gene lost 3 bases and the J gene lost 1 base, with 20 bases spanning the gap. The CDR3 sequence is 17 residues long. CDR3 sequence (DNA): TGCAGCGTTGAGGTCAGGGTATCTCCACTACGCACAGATACGCAGTATTTT. Protein product: CSVEVRVSPLRTDTQYF.

This clonotype was counted at least ten times. The CDR3 reads CASSPGTSGDNEQFF. The CDR3 nucleotides read TGTGCCAGCAGTCCAGGGACTAGCGGGGACAATGAGCAGTTCTTC. This chain connects TRBV27 to TRBJ2-1; 13 bases match TRBD2. V shed 5 bases and J 5 bases; nucleotides not matched to a gene: 3. CDR1 and CDR2 (germline): MNHEY, SMNVEV (reference sequence). This CDR3 is 15 amino acids long.

This chain connects TRBV29-1 to TRBJ2-3; TRBD2 is a possible D gene (6 bases). Germline V lookup: CDR1 SQVTM, CDR2 ANQGSEA. The CDR3 has 13 residues. Trimming took off 6 bases at V and 3 bases at J, with 13 bases between the two ends. The CDR3 bases are TGCAGCGTCTCCGGGAGAATAACAGATACGCAGTATTTT. Its protein product is CSVSGRITDTQYF.

This clonotype appeared many times. This chain links TRBV20-1 with TRBJ2-5; no definite D call. Trimming removed 7 bases at V and 4 bases at J, with 13 bases between. This CDR3 has 12 residues. The germline V gene encodes CDR1 DFQATT and CDR2 SNEGSKA (reference sequence). The CDR3 protein is CSGFLATETQYF. Written as DNA, the CDR3 is TGCAGTGGTTTCTTGGCAACAGAGACCCAGTACTTC.